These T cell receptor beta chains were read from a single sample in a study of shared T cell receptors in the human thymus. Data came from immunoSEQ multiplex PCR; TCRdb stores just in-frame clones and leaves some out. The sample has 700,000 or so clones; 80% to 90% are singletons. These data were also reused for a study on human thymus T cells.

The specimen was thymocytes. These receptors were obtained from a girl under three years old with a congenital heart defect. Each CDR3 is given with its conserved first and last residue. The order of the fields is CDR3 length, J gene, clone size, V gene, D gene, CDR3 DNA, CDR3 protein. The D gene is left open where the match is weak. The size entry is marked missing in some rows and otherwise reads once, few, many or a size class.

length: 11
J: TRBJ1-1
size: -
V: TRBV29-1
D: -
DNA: TGCAGCGTTGAACCGGCGGCTGAAGCTTTCTTT
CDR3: CSVEPAAEAFF

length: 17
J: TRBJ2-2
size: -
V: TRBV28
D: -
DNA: TGTGCCAGCAGCTCCACCGGGGTACACTCGAACACCGGGGAGCTGTTTTTT
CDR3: CASSSTGVHSNTGELFF

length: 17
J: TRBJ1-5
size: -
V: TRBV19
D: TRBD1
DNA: TGTGCCAGTAGTAAGGGACAGGGTGCATATAGCAATCAGCCCCAGCATTTT
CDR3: CASSKGQGAYSNQPQHF

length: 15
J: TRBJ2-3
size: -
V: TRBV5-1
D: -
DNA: TGCGCCAGCAGCGCGGGGGTGGGGGGCAGAGATACGCAGTATTTT
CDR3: CASSAGVGGRDTQYF

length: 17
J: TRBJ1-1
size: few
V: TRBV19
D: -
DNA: TGTGCCAGTACCTTAAGATGGGACAAAGGGCAGAACACTGAAGCTTTCTTT
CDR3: CASTLRWDKGQNTEAFF

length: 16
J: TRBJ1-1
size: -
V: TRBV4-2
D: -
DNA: TGTGCCAGCAGCCAAGGGGGGGGGCTCATGAACACTGAAGCTTTCTTT
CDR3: CASSQGGGLMNTEAFF

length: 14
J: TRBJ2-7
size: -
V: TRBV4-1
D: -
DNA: TGCGCCAGCAGCCAAACTAGACACTCCTACGAGCAGTACTTC
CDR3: CASSQTRHSYEQYF

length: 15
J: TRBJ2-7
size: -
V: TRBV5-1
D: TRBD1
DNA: TGCGCCAGCAGCTCCAATCACAGGGGTGGGTACGAGCAGTACTTC
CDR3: CASSSNHRGGYEQYF

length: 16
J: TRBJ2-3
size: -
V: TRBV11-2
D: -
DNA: TGTGCCAGCAGCTTAGGTGGCAGGGATGGCACAGATACGCAGTATTTT
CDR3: CASSLGGRDGTDTQYF

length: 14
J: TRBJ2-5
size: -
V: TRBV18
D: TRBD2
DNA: TGTGCCAGCTCCAGCGCCGGGGGGGGAGAGACCCAGTACTTC
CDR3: CASSSAGGGETQYF

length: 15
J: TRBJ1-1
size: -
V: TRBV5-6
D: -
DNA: TGTGCCAGCAGCTTTGGGCGGGGGCCGAACACTGAAGCTTTCTTT
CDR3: CASSFGRGPNTEAFF

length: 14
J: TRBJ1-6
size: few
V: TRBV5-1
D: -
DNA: TGCGCCAGCAGCTTGGCAGGGTGTAATTCACCCCTCCACTTT
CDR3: CASSLAGCNSPLHF

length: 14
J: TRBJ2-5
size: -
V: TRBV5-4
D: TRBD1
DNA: TGTGCCAGCAGCTTGGGGCAGGGGGAAGAGACCCAGTACTTC
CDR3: CASSLGQGEETQYF

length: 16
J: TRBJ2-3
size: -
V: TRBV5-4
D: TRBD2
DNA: TGTGCCAGCAAAGTGCGGGGGACCTTCGCCACAGATACGCAGTATTTT
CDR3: CASKVRGTFATDTQYF

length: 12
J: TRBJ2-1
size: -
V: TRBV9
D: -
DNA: TGTGCCAGCAGCGTAGCAGGGAATGAGCAGTTCTTC
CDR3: CASSVAGNEQFF

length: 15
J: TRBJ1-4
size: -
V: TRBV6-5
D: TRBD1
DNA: TGTGCCAGCAGAGACCGGGACAGTCCTAATGAAAAACTGTTTTTT
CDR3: CASRDRDSPNEKLFF

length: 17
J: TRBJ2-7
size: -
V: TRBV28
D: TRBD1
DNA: TGTGCCAGCAGTACCGGGACAGGTGGGGAAGGCTCCTACGAGCAGTACTTC
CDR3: CASSTGTGGEGSYEQYF

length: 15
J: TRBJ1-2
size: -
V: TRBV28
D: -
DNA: TGTGCCAGCATGTTACCGCGGGGGATTAACTATGGCTACACCTTC
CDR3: CASMLPRGINYGYTF

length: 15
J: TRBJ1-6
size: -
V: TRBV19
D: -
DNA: TGTGCCAGTACTATGGACAGCTCCTATAATTCACCCCTCCACTTT
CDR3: CASTMDSSYNSPLHF

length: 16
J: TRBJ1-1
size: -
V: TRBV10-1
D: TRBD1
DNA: TGCGCCAGCAGTGAGTGGACAGGGGGCTCGCACACTGAAGCTTTCTTT
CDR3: CASSEWTGGSHTEAFF